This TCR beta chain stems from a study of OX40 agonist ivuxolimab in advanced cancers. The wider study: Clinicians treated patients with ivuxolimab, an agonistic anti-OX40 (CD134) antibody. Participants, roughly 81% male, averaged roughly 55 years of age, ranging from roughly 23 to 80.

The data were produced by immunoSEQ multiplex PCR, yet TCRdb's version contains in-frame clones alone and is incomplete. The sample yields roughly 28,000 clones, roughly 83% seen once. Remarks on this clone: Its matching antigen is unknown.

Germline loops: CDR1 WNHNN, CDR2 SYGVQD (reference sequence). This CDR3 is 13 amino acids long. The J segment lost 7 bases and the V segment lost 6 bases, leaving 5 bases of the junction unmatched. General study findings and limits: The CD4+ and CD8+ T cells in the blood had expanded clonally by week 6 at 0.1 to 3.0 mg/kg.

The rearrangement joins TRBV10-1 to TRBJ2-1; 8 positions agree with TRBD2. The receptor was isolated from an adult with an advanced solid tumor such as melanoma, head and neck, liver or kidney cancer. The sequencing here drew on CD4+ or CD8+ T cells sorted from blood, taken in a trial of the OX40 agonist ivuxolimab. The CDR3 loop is CASSAGTRNEQFF. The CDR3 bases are TGCGCCAGCAGCGCCGGGACTAGGAATGAGCAGTTCTTC.